These 9 T cell receptor beta chains came from one sample sequenced in a study of immune evolution from preneoplasia to lung adenocarcinoma (dated by TCRdb to the early 2020s). The library was produced with the immunoSEQ multiplex PCR assay. Imported from immuneACCESS, the table was reduced by TCRdb to in-frame sequences with V and J called. These copies leave out some clones; in studies compared against another copy, an unresolved V gene accounts for under half, and the cause of the remainder is not known. This sample has 4,900 or so clones in its table, and approximately 80% of those were observed once. The ten biggest clones cover just over 6.5% of the sample. The sequenced sample consisted of FFPE minimally invasive lung adenocarcinoma tissue. The cell subset or site tag for this specimen amounts to: micro-invasive lung adenocarcinoma (MIA). The receptors were sampled from a person aged 50 to 70 with lung adenocarcinoma.

Here the CDR3 reads CASSQDGGYGYTF. The CDR3 DNA reads TGTGCCAGCAGCCAGGACGGGGGGTATGGCTACACCTTC. V usage is TRBV27 and J usage is TRBJ1-2; D is perhaps TRBD1 (5 bases). The germline V and J ends were trimmed by 6 bases and 5 bases, with 13 bases remaining between them. Germline CDR1 reads MNHEY; CDR2 reads SMNVEV (reference sequence). CDR3 length equals 13 residues.

This clone appeared a few times. J is TRBJ2-1 and V is TRBV9, with D tentatively TRBD2 (6 bases). V shed 0 bases and J shed 6 bases, with 13 bases lying between them. There are 15 residues in the CDR3. From germline, CDR1 is SGDLS and CDR2 YYNGEE. Written as DNA, the CDR3 is TGTGCCAGCAGCGTAGGTGGCGGGAAACTCAATGAGCAGTTCTTC. As protein: CASSVGGGKLNEQFF.

This sequence joins TRBV5-5 and TRBJ2-2; D is unclear. V dropped 1 base and J dropped 4 bases, with 11 bases sitting between them. This CDR3 comprises 15 residues. The V gene's germline CDR1 is SGHKS and CDR2 YYEKEE (reference sequence). CDR3 residues: CASSLRPDGTGELFF. The CDR3 DNA sequence: TGTGCCAGCAGCTTGAGACCCGATGGCACCGGGGAGCTGTTTTTT.

The gene calls are TRBV15 and TRBJ2-7; 12 positions agree with TRBD1. This CDR3 has 15 amino acids. Trimming cost V 3 bases and J 4 bases; bases outside gene matches: 4. Looked up from germline, CDR1 is LNHNV and CDR2 is YYDKDF (reference sequence). Written as DNA, the CDR3 is TGTGCCACCAGCAGTCTGGGACAGGGGGCATACGAGCAGTACTTC. It yields the protein CATSSLGQGAYEQYF.

This rearrangement joins TRBV2 to TRBJ2-1; D remains unclear. The ends were cut back, 6 bases at V and 8 bases at J, with 8 bases in the middle. Germline values: CDR1 SNHLY, CDR2 FYNNEI. The CDR3 loop spans 11 amino acids. CDR3 loop: CASSTDHEQFF. The CDR3 DNA reads TGTGCCAGCAGCACGGACCATGAGCAGTTCTTC.

This clone was counted a single time. CDR3 in amino acids: CASSLDRNTGELFF. CDR3 sequence (DNA): TGTGCCAGTAGTCTGGACAGGAACACCGGGGAGCTGTTTTTT. This chain joins TRBV19 and TRBJ2-2; a possible D gene is TRBD1 (6 bases). V lost 5 bases and J lost 1, with 8 bases in between. This CDR3 is built from 14 residues. Germline V gene data show CDR1 as LNHDA and CDR2 as SQIVND (reference sequence). The full variable domain, its missing parts supplied by reference TRBV19 and TRBJ2-2, is DGGITQSPKYLFRKEGQNVTLSCEQNLNHDAMYWYRQDPGQGLRLIYYSQIVNDFQKGDIAEGYSVSREKKESFPLTVTSAQKNPTAFYLCASSLDRNTGELFFGEGSRLTVL.

The V call is TRBV11-2, the J call TRBJ2-3; 8 bases are shared with TRBD2. CDR1 and CDR2 (germline): SGHAT, FQNNGV. CDR3 length equals 13 residues. Trimming at V came to 0 bases and at J to 13 bases, leaving 6 bases not matched to a gene. The CDR3 DNA reads TGTGCCAGCAGCTTAGAACCAGCGGGAGTTAAGTATTTT. It codes for CASSLEPAGVKYF.

The V call is TRBV5-4, the J call TRBJ1-2, with D possibly matching TRBD1 (6 bases). Trimming took 0 bases from V and 6 from J, leaving 18 bases between them. The V gene's germline CDR1 is SGHNT and CDR2 YYREEE (reference sequence). The CDR3 covers 16 residues. Here the CDR3 DNA reads TGTGCCAGCAGCTTGGCCCCCGGCAGGGGTTCAGATGGCTACACCTTC. Its protein is CASSLAPGRGSDGYTF.

The V gene is TRBV5-3, the J gene TRBJ2-1; 7 nucleotides align to TRBD1. TRBV5-3 is recorded as an ORF, its role being uncertain. Trimming took 3 bases from V and 8 from J; bases not matched to a gene: 8. The CDR3 length is 14 residues. The CDR3, as DNA: TGTGCCAGAAGCTGGAAGGACAGGATCGATGAGCAGTTCTTC. Translating gives CARSWKDRIDEQFF.